This T cell receptor beta chain came from a study of Ad26.COV2.S vaccination and SARS-CoV-2 variants. The assay was immunoSEQ multiplex PCR, and TCRdb's table has in-frame clones only and misses some. The repertoire holds some 520,000 clones, with around 88% as singletons. As to treatment: about 20 received Ad26.COV2.S at low or high dose, single or two shots; several received placebo; per-sample allocation not given. Specimens were obtained on day 63 following the first vaccine or placebo injection. This clone has only one observation. The sequenced sample was peripheral blood, obtained in a trial of Ad26.COV2.S vaccine versus placebo. The clonotype originates from a person aged 18-65 years who received the Ad26.COV2.S COVID-19 vaccine or a placebo.

CDR3 protein: CASSQLSETQYF. For the CDR3, the DNA is TGTGCCAGCTCACAGCTCTCGGAGACCCAGTACTTC. J is TRBJ2-5 and V is TRBV18; D not resolved. The ends were cut back, 4 bases at V and 5 bases at J, with 8 bases in the middle. Germline V gene data show CDR1 as KGHSH and CDR2 as LQKENI. This CDR3 spans 12 amino acids.